The text below deals with one TCR beta chain. Its target antigen remains unknown. The record has no base qualities; no much larger clone is one base away. Receptor amplification or capture employed the immunoSEQ multiplex PCR assay. A mixture of 60 forward primers for TCR Vbeta segments and 13 reverse primers for TCR Jbeta segments was used in the multiplex PCR. A multiplex PCR assay on genomic DNA amplified the CDR3 region of rearranged TCR beta genes. The Illumina HiSeq System was used to sequence the amplified TCR beta libraries as 87-base-pair reads. From the authors' description of their analysis: Across the 640 or so repertoires, a later analysis counted tens of millions of unique TCR beta chains, approximately 10 million of which were shared by at least two donors. A nearest-neighbor algorithm error-corrected the raw reads and collapsed the reads into unique sequences, merging closely related sequences to remove PCR and sequencing errors. Alignment of CDR3 sequences to IMGT reference sequences was used to assign V, D and J gene segments. For a sequence to be retained, a match of at least six nucleotides to both a V gene segment and a J gene segment was required. Rearrangements were called productive when the CDR3 lacked stop codons and stayed in frame with V and J; all others were non-productive. CDR3 was defined by IMGT convention, running from the second conserved V-encoded cysteine to the conserved J-encoded phenylalanine. The earlier analysis of approximately 500 of the donors excluded sequences that lacked an unambiguous match to a single V gene segment. An earlier analysis of a few hundred of the donors called V segments functional above 56.7% productive rearrangements and segregating when the between-donor standard deviation exceeded 5%. To diagnose cytomegalovirus status from the catalog of TCR beta chain sequences, a statistical classification framework was built. V and J gene assignment, in a later analysis, came from comparing TCR nucleotide sequences with IMGT/GENE-DB human TR gene sequences. Using the TCRdist pipeline, a later analysis assigned CDR3 sequences along with most-parsimonious VDJ recombination scenarios. In a later analysis, every TCR beta chain was defined by the combination of its CDR3 amino acid sequence and its V-gene family, and reads without a unique V-gene family were dropped. As a way to deal with suspected cross-contamination and a sequencing artifact, a later analysis dropped approximately 570 nucleotide sequences that were highly shared and had low generation probability. A later analysis calculated a clonal expansion index for each public chain from normalized within-repertoire ranks of inferred template counts. Generation probabilities in a later analysis came from a VDJ recombination model fitted to out-of-frame rearrangements, and those results were checked against IGoR. Hypergeometric tests were used in a later analysis to score TCR-TCR, TCR-HLA and TCR-CMV co-occurrence, with a repertoire-size bias correction applied to the TCR pairs. To estimate false discovery rates, a later analysis permuted the HLA or CMV assignments 20 times. In a later analysis, co-occurring TCRs were grouped with DBSCAN, and TCRdist sequence similarity was added when clustering was performed within HLA-allele-positive subsets. Repertoires with fewer than 30,000 or more than 120,000 public chains were left out of co-occurrence clustering, as were five repertoires with anomalous nucleotide sharing. The table comes from immuneACCESS by way of TCRdb, which keeps in-frame sequences with V and J called. Part of the clones is missing from these tables; in studies checked, under half for an unresolved V gene and the rest for unknown reasons. V and J calls and clone size are as listed in that table; D and trimming were resolved from the DNA. In all, the sample holds 50,000 or so clones, and roughly 73% of those were seen once. 2.7% of the sample belongs to the ten largest clones.

The source of the sample is a study of cytomegalovirus exposure and HLA in healthy donors (dated by TCRdb to 2016 to 2017). Looking at the study overall: In an earlier analysis of under 750 of the donors, approximately 300 Gb of sequence data and 90 million to 120 million unique TCR beta sequences from roughly 190 million T cells were reported. About 280 gigabases of sequencing data and around 85 million unique TCR sequences made up an early release that covered 500 to 650 HLA-typed donors. The genetic ancestry cluster associated with self-reported Caucasian donors included over 80% of the approximately 410 genotyped donors. The study aimed to test whether cataloging public T cell receptors could reveal signatures of past pathogen exposure. The T cell repertoires of under 700 subjects were profiled by immunosequencing and related to cytomegalovirus serostatus. In addition to the first cohort of 666 subjects, a separate validation cohort of approximately 120 different subjects was used. To predict cytomegalovirus infection status, the study combined high-throughput TCR immunosequencing, statistical association of individual TCRs with disease status, and machine learning. To study patterns of TCR occurrence, a later analysis re-analyzed previously published TCR beta repertoires from several hundred donors and added high-resolution HLA genotyping. Rather than using new phenotypic data, the later analysis identified candidate immune exposures from TCR beta sequences and from how often those sequences occurred across donors. In an earlier analysis of 587 of the donors, high-throughput TCR beta sequencing was used to judge whether each TCR beta V gene segment behaved as functional or pseudogenic. Donor age, sex, ethnicity and CMV serostatus were compiled together with the repertoire data. In a later genetic analysis, genome-wide SNP genotypes for 398 of the 666 donors were used, and that subset was treated as a discovery cohort. Every repertoire in the discovery cohort had been generated on one and the same sequencing platform. Both class I and class II loci were covered by HLA typing, at four-digit resolution. Typing coverage differed by locus: A, B, C, DRB1 and DQB1 were typed in about 629-640 donors, DQA1 in 522, DPA1 in around 610, and DPB1 in just under 480. Several DR-DQ haplotypes were treated as single units for association and clustering because of strong linkage in the cohort. Across around 400 genotyped donors of the cohort, an average of about 250,000 unique TCR beta nucleotide sequences per donor were sequenced, and 15% to 20% of those sequences were non-productive. The study at large found these results: The study listed 150 to 200 TCR beta chains as associated with cytomegalovirus. A cluster of highly shared sequence variants was judged likely to be a technical artifact of the sequencing pipeline. At a false discovery rate of 0.05, a later analysis linked 15,000 to 20,000 TCR beta sequences to specific HLA alleles. An association between a missense DCLRE1C variant and V-gene and J-gene trimming of TCR beta chains was found in a later genetic analysis and replicated in an independent cohort. Only TCR beta chains were sequenced in this cohort, and the absence of alpha or paired-chain data limited detectable features. The authors suggested that the approach could potentially be extended to other disease states and immunological phenotypes. Because some donors lacked HLA typing at each locus, the association tests relied only on the typed subset. Across donors, most TCR sequences were observed very rarely, whereas some public TCRs were present in many individuals. Because counts were too low, more than 15 rarely observed V segments, including chromosome 9 orphons, were excluded from the earlier analysis of several hundred of the donors. In an earlier analysis of about 550 of the donors, most TCR beta V segments were observed in productive rearrangements about 87% or about 30% of the time, broadly matching IMGT annotations. In a later analysis, HLA-associated TCR beta chains were found to be more clonally expanded and to have lower generation probabilities than equally common non-associated chains. A further reported finding was that TCR beta sequences accurately predicted the HLA-A and HLA-B alleles for most subjects in the first cohort. In a later analysis, most CMV-associated TCR beta chains were found to appear HLA-restricted, with HLA associations seemingly driven largely by CMV exposure. The classifier was reported to diagnose cytomegalovirus status with high specificity and sensitivity in both the original cohort and the validation cohort. Sequencing depth was assumed to be roughly uniform across donors in the presence/absence analyses, though that assumption may not hold. Some IMGT-functional V segments, including TRBV6-2 and TRBV6-3, could not be distinguished by the 87-base-pair reads and were therefore excluded. Immune exposure information for the cohort was limited to CMV serostatus. In a later analysis, several top co-occurrence clusters were reported to appear linked to parvovirus B19, influenza, CMV and Epstein-Barr virus. When HLA alleles, especially DR and DQ, strongly co-occurred, attributing TCR associations to individual alleles was difficult. Three of the identified cytomegalovirus-associated TCR beta chains were confirmed in vitro to be specific for cytomegalovirus antigens. In a later genetic analysis, fewer N-insertions in productive TCRs were reported among donors in an Asian-associated ancestry cluster than the approximately 710-donor mean. Correlated functional status among segregating V segments might be attributable to linkage disequilibrium, but an unknown experimental factor could not be ruled out. A later analysis found that TCR association rates varied across HLA loci, with DRB1 alleles showing the most associated TCRs and HLA-C alleles the fewest.

Trimming leaves V shorter by 2 bases and J shorter by 5 bases, with the junction holding 10 bases beyond the gene matches. The CDR3 runs 16 residues from the cysteine to the phenylalanine. Only the CDR3 DNA is retained, 48 bases long and in frame from the first base. The germline V gene specifies MGHRA as CDR1 and YSYEKL as CDR2. The cohort was made up of 650 to 700 healthy bone marrow donors. At the time of sampling, every cohort member was nominally healthy, though immune exposures that went unrecorded were likely present. The donor tested CMV seropositive and was one of the 289 seropositive cohort members. A peripheral blood sample was collected from each donor, and TCR beta sequencing was performed on peripheral blood mononuclear cells. Genomic DNA extraction from the blood cell samples was performed with the Qiagen DNeasy Blood Extraction Kit.

The rearranged chain carries TRBV4-1 and TRBJ2-5, with TRBD2 matching 8 junction bases. Sequenced: PBMCs. The TCR originated in a woman in her thirties or forties in good health and CMV-seropositive. The CDR3 has the sequence CASSQNRAGAGETQYF. The nucleotide sequence reads as follows: TGCGCCAGCAGCCAAAATAGAGCGGGGGCCGGGGAGACCCAGTACTTC.